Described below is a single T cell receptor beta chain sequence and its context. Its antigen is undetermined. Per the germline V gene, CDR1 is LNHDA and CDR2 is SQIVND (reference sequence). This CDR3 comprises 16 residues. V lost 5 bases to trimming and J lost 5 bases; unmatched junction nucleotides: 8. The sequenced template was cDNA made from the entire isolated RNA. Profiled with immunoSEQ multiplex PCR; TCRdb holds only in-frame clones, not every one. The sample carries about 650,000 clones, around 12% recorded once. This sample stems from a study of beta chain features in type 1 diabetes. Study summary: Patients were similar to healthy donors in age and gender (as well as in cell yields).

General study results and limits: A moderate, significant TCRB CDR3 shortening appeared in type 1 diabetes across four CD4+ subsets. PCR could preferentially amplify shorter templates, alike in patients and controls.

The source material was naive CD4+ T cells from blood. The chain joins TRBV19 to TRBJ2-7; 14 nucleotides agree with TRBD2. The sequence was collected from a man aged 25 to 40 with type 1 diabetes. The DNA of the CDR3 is TGTGCCAGTAGTCCCACGGGACTAGCGGGGGTGAACGAGCAGTACTTC. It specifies CASSPTGLAGVNEQYF.